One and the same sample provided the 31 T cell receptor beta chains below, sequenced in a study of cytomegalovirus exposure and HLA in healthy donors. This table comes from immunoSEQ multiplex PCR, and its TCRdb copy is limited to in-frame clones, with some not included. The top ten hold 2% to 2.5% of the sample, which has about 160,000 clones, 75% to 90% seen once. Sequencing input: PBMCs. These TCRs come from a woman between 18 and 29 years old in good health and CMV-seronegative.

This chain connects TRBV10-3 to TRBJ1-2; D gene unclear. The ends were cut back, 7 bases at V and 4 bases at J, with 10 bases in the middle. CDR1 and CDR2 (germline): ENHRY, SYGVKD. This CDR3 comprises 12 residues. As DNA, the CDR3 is TGTGCCATCAATGGCCAGTTCTATGGCTACACCTTC. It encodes CAINGQFYGYTF.

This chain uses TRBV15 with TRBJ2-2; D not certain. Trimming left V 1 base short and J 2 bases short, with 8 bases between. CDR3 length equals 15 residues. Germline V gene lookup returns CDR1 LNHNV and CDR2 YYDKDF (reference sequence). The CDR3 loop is CATSRVSLNTGELFF. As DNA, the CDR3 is TGTGCCACCAGCAGAGTATCACTCAACACCGGGGAGCTGTTTTTT.

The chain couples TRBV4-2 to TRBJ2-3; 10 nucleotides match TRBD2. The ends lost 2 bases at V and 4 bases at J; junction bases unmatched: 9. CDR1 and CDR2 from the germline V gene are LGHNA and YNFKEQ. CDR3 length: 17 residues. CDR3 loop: CASSQNQRGGMADTQYF. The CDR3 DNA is TGTGCCAGCAGCCAAAACCAGCGGGGGGGCATGGCAGATACGCAGTATTTT.

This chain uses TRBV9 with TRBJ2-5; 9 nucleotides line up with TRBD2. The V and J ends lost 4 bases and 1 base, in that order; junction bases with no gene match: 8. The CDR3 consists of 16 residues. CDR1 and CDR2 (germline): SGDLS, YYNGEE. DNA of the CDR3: TGTGCCAGCAGCCACACCTTAGCGGGGGCCCAAGAGACCCAGTACTTC. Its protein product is CASSHTLAGAQETQYF.

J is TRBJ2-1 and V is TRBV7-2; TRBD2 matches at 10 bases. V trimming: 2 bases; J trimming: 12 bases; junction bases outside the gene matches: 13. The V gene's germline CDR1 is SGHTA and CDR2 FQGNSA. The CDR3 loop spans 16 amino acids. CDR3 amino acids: CASSLNGLAGEVRQFF. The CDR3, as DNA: TGTGCCAGCAGCTTAAACGGGCTAGCGGGAGAGGTAAGGCAGTTCTTC.

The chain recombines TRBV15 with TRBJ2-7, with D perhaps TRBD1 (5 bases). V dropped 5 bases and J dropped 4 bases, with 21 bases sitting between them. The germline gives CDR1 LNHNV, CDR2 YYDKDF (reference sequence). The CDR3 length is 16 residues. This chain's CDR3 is CATSLEVIGQGYEQYF. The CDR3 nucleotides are TGTGCCACCAGCTTAGAGGTTATAGGACAAGGGTACGAGCAGTACTTC. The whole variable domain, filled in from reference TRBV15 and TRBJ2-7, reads DAMVIQNPRYQVTQFGKPVTLSCSQTLNHNVMYWYQQKSSQAPKLLFHYYDKDFNNEADTPDNFQSRRPNTSFCFLDIRSPGLGDTAMYLCATSLEVIGQGYEQYFGPGTRLTVT.

This chain's CDR3 is CASSLGAHSPLHF. CDR3 bases: TGTGCCAGCTCCCTCGGAGCCCATTCACCCCTCCACTTT. This chain connects TRBV18 to TRBJ1-6, with no clear D. This CDR3 has 13 residues. V was clipped by 6 bases and J by 8 bases, with 11 bases between them. Looked up from germline, CDR1 is KGHSH and CDR2 is LQKENI.

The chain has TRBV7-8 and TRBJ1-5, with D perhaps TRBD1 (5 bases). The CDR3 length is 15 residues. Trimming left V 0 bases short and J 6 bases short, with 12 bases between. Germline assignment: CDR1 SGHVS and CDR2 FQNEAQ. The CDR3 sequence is CASSLAGGDPQPQHF. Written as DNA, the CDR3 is TGTGCCAGCAGCTTAGCGGGCGGGGACCCTCAGCCCCAGCATTTT.

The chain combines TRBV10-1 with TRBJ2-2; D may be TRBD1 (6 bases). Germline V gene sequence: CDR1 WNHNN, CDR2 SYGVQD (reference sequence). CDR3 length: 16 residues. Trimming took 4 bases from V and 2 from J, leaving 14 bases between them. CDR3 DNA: TGCGCCAGCAGTGCTAGGGGGTCGGATAACACCGGGGAGCTGTTTTTT. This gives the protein CASSARGSDNTGELFF.

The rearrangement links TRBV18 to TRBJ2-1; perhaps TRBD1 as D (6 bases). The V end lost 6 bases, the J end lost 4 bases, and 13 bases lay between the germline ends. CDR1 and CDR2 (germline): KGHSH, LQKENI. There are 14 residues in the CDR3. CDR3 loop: CASSVGQLYNEQFF. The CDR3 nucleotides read TGTGCCAGCTCGGTTGGACAGTTATACAATGAGCAGTTCTTC.

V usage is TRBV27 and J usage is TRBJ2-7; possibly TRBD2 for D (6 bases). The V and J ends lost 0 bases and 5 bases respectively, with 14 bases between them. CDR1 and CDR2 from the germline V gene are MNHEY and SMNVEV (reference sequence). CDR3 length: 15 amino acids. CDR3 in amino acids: CASSLSNGLNNEQYF. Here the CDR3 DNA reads TGTGCCAGCAGTTTATCGAACGGACTAAATAACGAGCAGTACTTC.

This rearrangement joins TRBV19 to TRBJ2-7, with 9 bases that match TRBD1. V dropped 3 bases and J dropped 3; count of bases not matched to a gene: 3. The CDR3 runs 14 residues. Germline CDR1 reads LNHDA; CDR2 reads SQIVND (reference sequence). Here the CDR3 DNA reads TGTGCCAGTAGTATGACAGGGGGGTTCTACGAGCAGTACTTC. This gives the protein CASSMTGGFYEQYF. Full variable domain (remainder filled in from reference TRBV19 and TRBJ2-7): DGGITQSPKYLFRKEGQNVTLSCEQNLNHDAMYWYRQDPGQGLRLIYYSQIVNDFQKGDIAEGYSVSREKKESFPLTVTSAQKNPTAFYLCASSMTGGFYEQYFGPGTRLTVT.

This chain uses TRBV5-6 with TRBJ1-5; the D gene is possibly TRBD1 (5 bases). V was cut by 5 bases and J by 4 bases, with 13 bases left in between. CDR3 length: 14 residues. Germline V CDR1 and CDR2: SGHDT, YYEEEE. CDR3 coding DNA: TGTGCCAGCAGGGAGACAGTTACAAATCAGCCCCAGCATTTT. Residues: CASRETVTNQPQHF.

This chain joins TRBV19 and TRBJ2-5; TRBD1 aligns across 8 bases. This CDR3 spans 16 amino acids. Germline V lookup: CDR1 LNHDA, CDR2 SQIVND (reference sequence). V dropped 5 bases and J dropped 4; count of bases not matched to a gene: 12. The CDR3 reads CASSLDGGQGRETQYF. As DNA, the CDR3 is TGTGCCAGTAGTCTTGATGGCGGACAGGGTCGAGAGACCCAGTACTTC.

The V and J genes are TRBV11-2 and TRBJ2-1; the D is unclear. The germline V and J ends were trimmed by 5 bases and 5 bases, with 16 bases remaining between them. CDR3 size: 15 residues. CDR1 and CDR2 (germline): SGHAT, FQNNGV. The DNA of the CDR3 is TGTGCCAGCAGCCTAATCTCTAGAGTTCACAATGAGCAGTTCTTC. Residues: CASSLISRVHNEQFF.

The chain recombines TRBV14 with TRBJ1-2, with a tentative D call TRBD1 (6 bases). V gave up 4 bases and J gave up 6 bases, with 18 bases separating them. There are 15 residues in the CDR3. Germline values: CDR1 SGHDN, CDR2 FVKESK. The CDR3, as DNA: TGTGCCAGCAGCCGGACGGACAGCCTGGGGGATGGCTACACCTTC. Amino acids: CASSRTDSLGDGYTF. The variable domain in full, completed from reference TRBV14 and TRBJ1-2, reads EAGVTQFPSHSVIEKGQTVTLRCDPISGHDNLYWYRRVMGKEIKFLLHFVKESKQDESGMPNNRFLAERTGGTYSTLKVQPAELEDSGVYFCASSRTDSLGDGYTFGSGTRLTVV.

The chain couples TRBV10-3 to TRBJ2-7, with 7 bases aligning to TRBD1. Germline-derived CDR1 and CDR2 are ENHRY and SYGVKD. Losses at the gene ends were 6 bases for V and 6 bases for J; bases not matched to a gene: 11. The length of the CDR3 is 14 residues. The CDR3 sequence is CAISLTGRSGEQYF. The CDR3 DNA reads TGTGCCATCAGCCTGACAGGGAGATCCGGCGAGCAGTACTTC.

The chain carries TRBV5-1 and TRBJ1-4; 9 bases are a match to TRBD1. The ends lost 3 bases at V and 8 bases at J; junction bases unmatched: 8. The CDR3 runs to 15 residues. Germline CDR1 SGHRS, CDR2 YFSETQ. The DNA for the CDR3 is TGCGCCAGCAGCTCTACAGGACAGGGGAAGGAAAAACTGTTTTTT. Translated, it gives CASSSTGQGKEKLFF. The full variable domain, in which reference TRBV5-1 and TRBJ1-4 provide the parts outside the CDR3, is KAGVTQTPRYLIKTRGQQVTLSCSPISGHRSVSWYQQTPGQGLQFLFEYFSETQRNKGNFPGRFSGRQFSNSRSEMNVSTLELGDSALYLCASSSTGQGKEKLFFGSGTQLSVL.

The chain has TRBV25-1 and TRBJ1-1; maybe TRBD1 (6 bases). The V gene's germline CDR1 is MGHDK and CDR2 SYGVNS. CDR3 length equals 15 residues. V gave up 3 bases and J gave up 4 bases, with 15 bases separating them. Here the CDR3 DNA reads TGTGCCAGCAGTGACCCTTTTAACAGGGCCACTGAAGCTTTCTTT. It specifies CASSDPFNRATEAFF.

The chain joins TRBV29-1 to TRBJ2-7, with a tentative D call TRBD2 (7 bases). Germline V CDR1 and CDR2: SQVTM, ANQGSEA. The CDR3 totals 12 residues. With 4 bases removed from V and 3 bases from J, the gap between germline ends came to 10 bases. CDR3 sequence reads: CSVVGGDYEQYF. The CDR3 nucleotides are TGCAGCGTTGTAGGGGGGGACTACGAGCAGTACTTC.

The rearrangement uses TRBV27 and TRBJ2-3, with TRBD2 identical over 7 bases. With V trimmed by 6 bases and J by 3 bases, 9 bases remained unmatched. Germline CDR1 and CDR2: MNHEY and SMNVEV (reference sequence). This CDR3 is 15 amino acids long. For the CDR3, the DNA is TGTGCCAGCAGCCTCCGGGACTATTATACAGATACGCAGTATTTT. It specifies CASSLRDYYTDTQYF.

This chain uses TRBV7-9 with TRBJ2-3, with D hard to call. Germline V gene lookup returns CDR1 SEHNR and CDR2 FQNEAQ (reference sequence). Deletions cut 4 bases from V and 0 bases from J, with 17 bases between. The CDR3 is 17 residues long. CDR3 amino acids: CASSSPNSPRSTDTQYF. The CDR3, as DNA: TGTGCCAGCAGCTCACCCAACTCCCCCCGAAGCACAGATACGCAGTATTTT.

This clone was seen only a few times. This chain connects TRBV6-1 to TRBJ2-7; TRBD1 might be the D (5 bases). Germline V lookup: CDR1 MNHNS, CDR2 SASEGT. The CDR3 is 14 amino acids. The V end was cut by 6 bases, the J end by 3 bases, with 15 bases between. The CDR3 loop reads CASRSTDRHYEQYF. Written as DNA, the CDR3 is TGTGCCAGCAGAAGTACCGACAGACACTACGAGCAGTACTTC.

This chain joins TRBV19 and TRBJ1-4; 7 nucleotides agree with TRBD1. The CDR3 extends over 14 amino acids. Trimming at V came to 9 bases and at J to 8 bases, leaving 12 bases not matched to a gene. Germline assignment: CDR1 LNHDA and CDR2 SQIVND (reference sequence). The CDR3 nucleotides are TGTGCCAGCGCATGGGGACAGATGAACGAAAAACTGTTTTTT. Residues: CASAWGQMNEKLFF.

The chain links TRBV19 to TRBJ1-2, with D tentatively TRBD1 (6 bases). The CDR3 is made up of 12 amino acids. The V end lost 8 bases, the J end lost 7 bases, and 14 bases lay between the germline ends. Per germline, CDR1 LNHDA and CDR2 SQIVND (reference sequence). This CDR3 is CASETGISGYTF. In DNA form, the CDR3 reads TGTGCCAGTGAAACAGGGATTTCTGGCTACACCTTC.

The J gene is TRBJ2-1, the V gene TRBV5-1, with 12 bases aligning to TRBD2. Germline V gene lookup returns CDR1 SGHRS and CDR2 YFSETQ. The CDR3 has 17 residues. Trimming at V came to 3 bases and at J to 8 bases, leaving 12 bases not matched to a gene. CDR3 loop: CASSSYPLAGGPDEQFF. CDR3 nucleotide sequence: TGCGCCAGCAGCTCTTACCCTCTAGCGGGAGGGCCAGATGAGCAGTTCTTC. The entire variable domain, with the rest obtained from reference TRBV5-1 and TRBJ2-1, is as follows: KAGVTQTPRYLIKTRGQQVTLSCSPISGHRSVSWYQQTPGQGLQFLFEYFSETQRNKGNFPGRFSGRQFSNSRSEMNVSTLELGDSALYLCASSSYPLAGGPDEQFFGPGTRLTVL.

CDR3 protein: CATSVDRGGNQPQHF. The CDR3 DNA follows: TGTGCCACCAGCGTTGACAGGGGAGGCAATCAGCCCCAGCATTTT. The V call is TRBV15, the J call TRBJ1-5; TRBD1 aligns across 8 bases. CDR3 length: 15 amino acids. Germline assignment: CDR1 LNHNV and CDR2 YYDKDF (reference sequence). V trimming: 5 bases; J trimming: 2 bases; junction bases outside the gene matches: 5. The complete variable domain, with remaining parts taken from reference TRBV15 and TRBJ1-5, reads DAMVIQNPRYQVTQFGKPVTLSCSQTLNHNVMYWYQQKSSQAPKLLFHYYDKDFNNEADTPDNFQSRRPNTSFCFLDIRSPGLGDTAMYLCATSVDRGGNQPQHFGDGTRLSIL.

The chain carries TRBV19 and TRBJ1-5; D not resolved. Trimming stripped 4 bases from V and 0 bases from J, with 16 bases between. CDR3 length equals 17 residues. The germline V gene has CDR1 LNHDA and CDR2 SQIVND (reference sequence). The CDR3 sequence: CASSTSGKGYSNQPQHF. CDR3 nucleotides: TGTGCCAGTAGTACATCCGGGAAGGGATATAGCAATCAGCCCCAGCATTTT.

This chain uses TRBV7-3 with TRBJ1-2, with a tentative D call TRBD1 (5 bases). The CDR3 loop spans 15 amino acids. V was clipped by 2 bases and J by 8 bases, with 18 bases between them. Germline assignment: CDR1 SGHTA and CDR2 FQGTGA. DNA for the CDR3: TGTGCCAGCAGCTTATTGGGCAGGGCTCTTGGAGGCTACACCTTC. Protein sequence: CASSLLGRALGGYTF.

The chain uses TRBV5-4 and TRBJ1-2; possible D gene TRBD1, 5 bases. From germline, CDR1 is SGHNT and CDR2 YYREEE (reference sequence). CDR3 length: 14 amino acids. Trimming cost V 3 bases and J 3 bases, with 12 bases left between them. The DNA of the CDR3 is TGTGCCAGCAGCTACACAGGAAGGGACTATGGCTACACCTTC. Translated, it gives CASSYTGRDYGYTF.

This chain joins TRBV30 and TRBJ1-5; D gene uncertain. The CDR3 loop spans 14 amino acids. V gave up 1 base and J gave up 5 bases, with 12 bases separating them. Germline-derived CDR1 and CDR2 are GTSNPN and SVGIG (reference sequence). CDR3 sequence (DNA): TGTGCCTGGAGTGCCGTCTCAGTCGATCAGCCCCAGCATTTT. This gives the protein CAWSAVSVDQPQHF.